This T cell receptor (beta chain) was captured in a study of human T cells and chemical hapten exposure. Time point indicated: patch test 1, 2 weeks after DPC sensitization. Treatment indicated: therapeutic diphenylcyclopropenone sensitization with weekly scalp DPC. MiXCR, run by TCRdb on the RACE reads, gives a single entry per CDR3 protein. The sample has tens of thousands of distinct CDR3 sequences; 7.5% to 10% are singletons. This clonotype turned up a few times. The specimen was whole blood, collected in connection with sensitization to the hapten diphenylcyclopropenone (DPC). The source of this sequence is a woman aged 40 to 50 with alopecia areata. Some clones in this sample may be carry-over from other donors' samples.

CDR3 protein: CASSPNSVSLGNTIYF. In DNA, the CDR3 is TGTGCCAGCTCACCCAACTCTGTCTCTCTGGGAAACACCATATATTTT. V gene TRBV18 combines with J gene TRBJ1-3; no reliable D call. CDR1 and CDR2 (germline): KGHSH, LQKENI. CDR3 size: 16 residues. V was pared by 3 bases and J by 4 bases, with 16 bases between.